This is a list of T cell receptor beta chains from one sample in a study of T cells in Graves' hyperthyroidism and ophthalmopathy. TCRdb re-analysed the multiplex PCR reads in MiXCR, keeping a single row per CDR3 protein. In the table there are about 520,000 distinct CDR3 sequences, around 22% of which are singletons. Specimen: blood. These TCRs come from a woman aged 25 to 39 with Graves' ophthalmopathy. Each CDR3 is given with its conserved first and last residue. Each record gives: CDR3 DNA, CDR3 protein, J gene, V gene, clone size, D gene. The D gene is left open where the match is weak. The size of a clone is reported for some rows only, either as once, few or many, or as a class for expanded clones.

TGTGCCAGCAGTTACAGGGTGCAGGGGCTGGGGGAGACCCAGTACTTC | CASSYRVQGLGETQYF | TRBJ2-5 | TRBV6-5 | few | .
TGCAGTGCTAGTAGGGCCAACTATGGCTACACCTTC | CSASRANYGYTF | TRBJ1-2 | TRBV20-1 | many | .
TGTGCCTGGAGTTTCCAGGGAAGCAATCAGCCCCAGCATTTT | CAWSFQGSNQPQHF | TRBJ1-5 | TRBV30 | . | .
TGTGCCAGCAGTACAGACAGGGGGGACTATGGCTACACCTTC | CASSTDRGDYGYTF | TRBJ1-2 | TRBV6-1 | few | TRBD1
TGTGCCAGCAGTGAAGGGACAGGGTTACATCGGAATCAGCCCCAGCATTTT | CASSEGTGLHRNQPQHF | TRBJ1-5 | TRBV6-1 | many | TRBD1
TGCAGTGCTAGACGCCGGGACAGAACCTACGAGCAGTACTTC | CSARRRDRTYEQYF | TRBJ2-7 | TRBV20-1 | many | TRBD1
TGTGCCAGCAAAGGGGACAGGGACAATCAGCCCCAGCATTTT | CASKGDRDNQPQHF | TRBJ1-5 | TRBV6-1 | . | TRBD1
TGCAGTGCTAGACACCCCCCCCGGTCAGGGGGCTTTTTCGGCTACACCTTC | CSARHPPRSGGFFGYTF | TRBJ1-2 | TRBV20-1 | many | TRBD1
TGTGCCATCAGTGATCAGGTTGGGGCTAACTATGGCTACACCTTC | CAISDQVGANYGYTF | TRBJ1-2 | TRBV10-3 | many | .
TGTGCCAGCAGTTTGTTGACAGGGGGCTATGGTGGGTACGAGCAGTACTTC | CASSLLTGGYGGYEQYF | TRBJ2-7 | TRBV28 | few | TRBD1
TGTGCCAGCAGTTCATACGTCCTAAACACTGAAGCTTTCTTT | CASSSYVLNTEAFF | TRBJ1-1 | TRBV12-3/TRBV12-4 | many | .
TGTGCCAGCCATAGCGCCGGGGGGGGGCGCGTGACCCAGTACTTC | CASHSAGGGRVTQYF | TRBJ2-5 | TRBV27 | . | TRBD2
TGCAGTGCTAGCTACAGGGACACTGAAGCTTTCTTT | CSASYRDTEAFF | TRBJ1-1 | TRBV20-1 | few | .
TGCAGTGCTAGAGTGGGGGGGGCCGTGGAGACCCAGTACTTC | CSARVGGAVETQYF | TRBJ2-5 | TRBV20-1 | . | .
TGTGCCACCAGTGATTGGACAACTAACTATGGCTACACCTTC | CATSDWTTNYGYTF | TRBJ1-2 | TRBV24-1 | many | .
TGTGCCAGCAGCGTAGATCTCCGGAACACTGAAGCTTTCTTT | CASSVDLRNTEAFF | TRBJ1-1 | TRBV9 | many | .
TGTGCCAGCAGTTTTAGACAGGGGTACACTGAAGCTTTCTTT | CASSFRQGYTEAFF | TRBJ1-1 | TRBV27 | . | TRBD1
TGTGCCAGCAGCTTAATAGCGGGGGGGCTTTCTGGCGAGCAGTACTTC | CASSLIAGGLSGEQYF | TRBJ2-7 | TRBV11-2 | many | TRBD2
TGTGCCAGCAGTTTCCGGGACTCCGCTAACTATGGCTACACCTTC | CASSFRDSANYGYTF | TRBJ1-2 | TRBV12-3/TRBV12-4 | many | .
TGTGCCACCAGTGCCGGGGCATACCCTAATCAGCCCCAGCATTTT | CATSAGAYPNQPQHF | TRBJ1-5 | TRBV24-1 | many | .
TGCGCCAGCAGCCAACCGACGGGGGGGGAACCCGCTTTCTTT | CASSQPTGGEPAFF | TRBJ1-1 | TRBV4-1 | few | .
TGTGCCAGCACCCACGGGGATAGGGCCTATGGCTACACCTTC | CASTHGDRAYGYTF | TRBJ1-2 | TRBV6-5 | many | .
TGTGCCAGCAGTTGGCAGGATAGCAATCAGCCCCAGCATTTT | CASSWQDSNQPQHF | TRBJ1-5 | TRBV6-5 | many | .
TGTGCCAGCACCCGGACTAGCGGGAGAGAGACCCAGTACTTC | CASTRTSGRETQYF | TRBJ2-5 | TRBV7-9 | . | TRBD2
TGTGCCAGCAGTGTGGCCCGTTTCTACGAGCAGTACTTC | CASSVARFYEQYF | TRBJ2-7 | TRBV6-1 | few | .
TGTGCCACCAGCAGAGGGACTAGCGGCGACTACGAGCAGTACTTC | CATSRGTSGDYEQYF | TRBJ2-7 | TRBV15 | . | TRBD2
TGTGCCACCAGCAGACGCAGATTCTACGAGCAGTACTTC | CATSRRRFYEQYF | TRBJ2-7 | TRBV15 | many | .
TGTGCCTGGAGCTCAGGGGGCGCCCATAATTCACCCCTCCACTTT | CAWSSGGAHNSPLHF | TRBJ1-6 | TRBV30 | many | TRBD1
TGCAGCGTTGAGACTGACGATTCCTACGAGCAGTACTTC | CSVETDDSYEQYF | TRBJ2-7 | TRBV29-1 | many | .
TGTGCCAGTAGCCACTCCTTCGGGCCGGTTAACACTGAAGCTTTCTTT | CASSHSFGPVNTEAFF | TRBJ1-1 | TRBV19 | . | .
TGTGCCACCACCGGGGGGAACACCGGGGAGCTGTTTTTT | CATTGGNTGELFF | TRBJ2-2 | TRBV15 | . | .
TGTGCCAGCAGTTCCCCCGGGGTTAACACTGAAGCTTTCTTT | CASSSPGVNTEAFF | TRBJ1-1 | TRBV28 | . | .
TGCAGCGTTGAAGAATCTCCAGGGGGCACCGGGGAGCTGTTTTTT | CSVEESPGGTGELFF | TRBJ2-2 | TRBV29-1 | many | TRBD1
TGTGCCAGCCGACAGGGAGTGGGACAGCCCCAGCATTTT | CASRQGVGQPQHF | TRBJ1-5 | TRBV6-1 | . | TRBD1
TGTGCCAGCAGCAGGACAGCCGCGAACACCGGGGAGCTGTTTTTT | CASSRTAANTGELFF | TRBJ2-2 | TRBV28 | . | .
TGTGGGGTGAAATACGGGCAGGGGGAAGAGACCCAGTACTTC | CGVKYGQGEETQYF | TRBJ2-5 | TRBV6-1 | many | TRBD1
TGTGCCATAATGGACAGCCCCTCTGGAAACACCATATATTTT | CAIMDSPSGNTIYF | TRBJ1-3 | TRBV10-3 | many | .
TGTGCCACCAGTGATTCCGGGACAGGGTCCACCGGGGAGCTGTTTTTT | CATSDSGTGSTGELFF | TRBJ2-2 | TRBV24-1 | many | TRBD1
TGTGCCAGCAGCCAGGGTCCGGATGGTTCACCCCTCCACTTT | CASSQGPDGSPLHF | TRBJ1-6 | TRBV7-3 | many | .
TGTGCCAGCAGCTTAGCGGGAAGTCTGGGCTATGACTACACCTTC | CASSLAGSLGYDYTF | TRBJ1-2 | TRBV7-2 | . | .
TGTGCCAGCAGTGAGTTAGACTCTAACACTGAAGCTTTCTTT | CASSELDSNTEAFF | TRBJ1-1 | TRBV6-1 | many | .
TGTGCCAGCGGCCAGGGGATAGGGTCTGGAAACACCATATATTTT | CASGQGIGSGNTIYF | TRBJ1-3 | TRBV12-3/TRBV12-4 | many | .
TGTGCCAGCAGCGTTTTCGGGAGGGGGGAGACCCAGTACTTC | CASSVFGRGETQYF | TRBJ2-5 | TRBV9 | few | TRBD2
TGTGCCAGCAGTGAATTCCTTCCCCACGGCGAGCAGTACTTC | CASSEFLPHGEQYF | TRBJ2-7 | TRBV6-1 | few | .
TGTGCCAGCAGCCCGGGACCTCGCCTCCAGCCCCAGCATTTT | CASSPGPRLQPQHF | TRBJ1-5 | TRBV12-3/TRBV12-4 | many | .
TGCGCCAGCAGCGTTAATACGGAGACCCAGTACTTC | CASSVNTETQYF | TRBJ2-5 | TRBV10-2 | . | .
TGTGCCAGCACTTCTCCAGGGGGCTACGAGCAGTACTTC | CASTSPGGYEQYF | TRBJ2-7 | TRBV6-5 | . | TRBD1
TGTGCCACCTCGGGGGGTAGCGGGGGGCCCCACCAAGAGACCCAGTACTTC | CATSGGSGGPHQETQYF | TRBJ2-5 | TRBV12-3/TRBV12-4 | few | TRBD2
TGTGCCATCGGACGGACAGGGCAGAACACCATATATTTT | CAIGRTGQNTIYF | TRBJ1-3 | TRBV10-3 | few | TRBD1
TGTGCCAGTAGTCGCACACAGGTGACCGGGGAGCTGTTTTTT | CASSRTQVTGELFF | TRBJ2-2 | TRBV19 | many | .
TGTGCCAGCAGCGTAAACCCCTCATCTGGAAACACCATATATTTT | CASSVNPSSGNTIYF | TRBJ1-3 | TRBV9 | many | .
TGCAGCGGAGCACTAGTGGTGGGTGGGGAGCTGTTTTTT | CSGALVVGGELFF | TRBJ2-2 | TRBV29-1 | few | .
TGTGCCAGCAGGGACCGGGGAACAGGCTACACCTTC | CASRDRGTGYTF | TRBJ1-2 | TRBV2 | . | .